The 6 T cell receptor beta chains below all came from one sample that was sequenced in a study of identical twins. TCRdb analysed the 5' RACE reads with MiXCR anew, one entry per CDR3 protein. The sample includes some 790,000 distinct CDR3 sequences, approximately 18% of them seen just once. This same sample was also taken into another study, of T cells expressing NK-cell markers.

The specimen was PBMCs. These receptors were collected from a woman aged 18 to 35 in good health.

CDR3: CASIPNPNQETQYF. The CDR3 coding sequence is TGTGCCAGCATCCCCAACCCTAACCAAGAGACCCAGTACTTC. The rearrangement uses TRBV5-6 and TRBJ2-5; D gene unclear. Germline V CDR1 and CDR2: SGHDT, YYEEEE. The V gene lost 6 bases and the J gene lost 0 bases, with 12 bases spanning the gap. CDR3 length: 14 amino acids.

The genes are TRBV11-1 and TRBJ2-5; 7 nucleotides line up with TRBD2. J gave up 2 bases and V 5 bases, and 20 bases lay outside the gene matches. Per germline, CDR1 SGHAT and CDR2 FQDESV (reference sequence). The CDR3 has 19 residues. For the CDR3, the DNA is TGTGCCAGCAGCCCGGGCCCCCCGTATGGGAGCGGGGTACAAGAGACCCAGTACTTC. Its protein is CASSPGPPYGSGVQETQYF.

CDR3: CSALTGVVNTEAFF. CDR3 DNA: TGCAGTGCGCTTACAGGGGTGGTGAACACTGAAGCTTTCTTT. The chain combines TRBV20-1 with TRBJ1-1; 7 bases align to TRBD1. V lost 6 bases and J lost 0; bases outside the gene matches: 7. The CDR3 spans 14 residues. Germline CDR1 DFQATT, CDR2 SNEGSKA (reference sequence).

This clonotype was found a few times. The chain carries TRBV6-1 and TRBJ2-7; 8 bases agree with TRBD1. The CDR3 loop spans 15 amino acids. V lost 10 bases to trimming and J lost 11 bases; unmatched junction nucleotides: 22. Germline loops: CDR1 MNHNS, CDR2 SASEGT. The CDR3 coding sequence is TGTGCCACCGTGGAGATGGGACAGGAACCCGAGCTGAAGTACTTC. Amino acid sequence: CATVEMGQEPELKYF.

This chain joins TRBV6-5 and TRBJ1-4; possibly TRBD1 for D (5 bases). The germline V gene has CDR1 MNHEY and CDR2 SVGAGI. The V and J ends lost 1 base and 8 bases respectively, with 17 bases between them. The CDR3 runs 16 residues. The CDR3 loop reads CASSYLHGKRGEKLFF. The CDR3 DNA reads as TGTGCCAGCAGTTACTTACACGGAAAACGGGGGGAAAAACTGTTTTTT.

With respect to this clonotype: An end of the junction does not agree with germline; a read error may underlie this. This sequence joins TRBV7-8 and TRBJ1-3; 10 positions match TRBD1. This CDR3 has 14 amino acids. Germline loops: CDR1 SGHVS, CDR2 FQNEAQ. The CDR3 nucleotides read TGTGCCACCACCCCGGGACAGGGGTTTAACACCATGTATTTT. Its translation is CATTPGQGFNTMYF.